The 3 T cell receptor beta chains below were found in one sample sequenced in a study of T cell responses to AZD1222 COVID-19 vaccine. Only in-frame clones appear in the TCRdb table, and some are missing; sequencing was by immunoSEQ multiplex PCR. The repertoire consists of about 100,000 clones, with 88% occurring once and the leading ten covering about 8.7%. The sequencing here drew on peripheral blood, taken on day 0 of AZD1222 vaccination. The origin of the receptors is an adult in good health.

V usage is TRBV28 and J usage is TRBJ1-5; weak D call: TRBD1 (5 bases). CDR3 length: 15 amino acids. The germline gives CDR1 MDHEN, CDR2 SYDVKM. V was clipped by 1 base and J by 4 bases, with 11 bases between them. Written as DNA, the CDR3 is TGTGCCAGCAGTTTATCACGGGGGGGTAATCAGCCCCAGCATTTT. Residues: CASSLSRGGNQPQHF.

This chain joins TRBV20-1 and TRBJ2-7; D remains unclear. This CDR3 is 11 amino acids long. The ends were cut back, 7 bases at V and 7 bases at J, with 14 bases in the middle. Per germline, CDR1 DFQATT and CDR2 SNEGSKA (reference sequence). For the CDR3, the DNA is TGCAGTGAAGAGGTAAAAGGTGAGCAGTACTTC. This translates into CSEEVKGEQYF.

Turning to this clone: Other DNA sequences in the sample encode the same CDR3. The rearrangement links TRBV6-5 to TRBJ1-1; D is undetermined. Trimming left V 0 bases short and J 2 bases short, with 7 bases between. This CDR3 spans 14 amino acids. The germline V gene has CDR1 MNHEY and CDR2 SVGAGI. CDR3 in amino acids: CASSYSNRNTEAFF. The CDR3 coding sequence is TGTGCCAGCAGTTACTCGAACAGAAACACTGAAGCTTTCTTT.